The clone carrying this T cell receptor beta chain has at least ten counts. The antigen remains unidentified. The CDR3 goes on 3 residues after the read ends, and that part is filled in from the germline J gene. Blood samples were heparinized, roughly 4.5 to 8.5 ml per donor. Repertoires were generated with immunoSEQ multiplex PCR, while TCRdb's copy carries only in-frame clones and drops some. Recorded here are about 34,000 clones, none singletons. This entry comes from a study of T cell clonality in common variable immunodeficiency. Study outcomes and limitations: Fewer TCRbeta clones were shared among CVID subjects than controls. Compared with healthy controls, CVID subjects showed increased TCRbeta clonality, mostly in about a third.

CDR1 MNHNS and CDR2 SASEGT come from the germline V gene. This CDR3 has 16 residues. V dropped 6 bases and J dropped 7; count of bases not matched to a gene: 13. The rearrangement uses TRBV6-1 and TRBJ2-1; 9 nucleotides line up with TRBD2. The sequencing sample was made of peripheral blood mononuclear cells. The receptor was isolated from a person between 18 and 75 years old in good health. CDR3 bases read: TGTGCCAGCAGGGAAACGGCGGGAGGGCCCCAGAATGAG. It specifies CASRETAGGPQNE. The complete CDR3 sequence is CASRETAGGPQNEQFF.